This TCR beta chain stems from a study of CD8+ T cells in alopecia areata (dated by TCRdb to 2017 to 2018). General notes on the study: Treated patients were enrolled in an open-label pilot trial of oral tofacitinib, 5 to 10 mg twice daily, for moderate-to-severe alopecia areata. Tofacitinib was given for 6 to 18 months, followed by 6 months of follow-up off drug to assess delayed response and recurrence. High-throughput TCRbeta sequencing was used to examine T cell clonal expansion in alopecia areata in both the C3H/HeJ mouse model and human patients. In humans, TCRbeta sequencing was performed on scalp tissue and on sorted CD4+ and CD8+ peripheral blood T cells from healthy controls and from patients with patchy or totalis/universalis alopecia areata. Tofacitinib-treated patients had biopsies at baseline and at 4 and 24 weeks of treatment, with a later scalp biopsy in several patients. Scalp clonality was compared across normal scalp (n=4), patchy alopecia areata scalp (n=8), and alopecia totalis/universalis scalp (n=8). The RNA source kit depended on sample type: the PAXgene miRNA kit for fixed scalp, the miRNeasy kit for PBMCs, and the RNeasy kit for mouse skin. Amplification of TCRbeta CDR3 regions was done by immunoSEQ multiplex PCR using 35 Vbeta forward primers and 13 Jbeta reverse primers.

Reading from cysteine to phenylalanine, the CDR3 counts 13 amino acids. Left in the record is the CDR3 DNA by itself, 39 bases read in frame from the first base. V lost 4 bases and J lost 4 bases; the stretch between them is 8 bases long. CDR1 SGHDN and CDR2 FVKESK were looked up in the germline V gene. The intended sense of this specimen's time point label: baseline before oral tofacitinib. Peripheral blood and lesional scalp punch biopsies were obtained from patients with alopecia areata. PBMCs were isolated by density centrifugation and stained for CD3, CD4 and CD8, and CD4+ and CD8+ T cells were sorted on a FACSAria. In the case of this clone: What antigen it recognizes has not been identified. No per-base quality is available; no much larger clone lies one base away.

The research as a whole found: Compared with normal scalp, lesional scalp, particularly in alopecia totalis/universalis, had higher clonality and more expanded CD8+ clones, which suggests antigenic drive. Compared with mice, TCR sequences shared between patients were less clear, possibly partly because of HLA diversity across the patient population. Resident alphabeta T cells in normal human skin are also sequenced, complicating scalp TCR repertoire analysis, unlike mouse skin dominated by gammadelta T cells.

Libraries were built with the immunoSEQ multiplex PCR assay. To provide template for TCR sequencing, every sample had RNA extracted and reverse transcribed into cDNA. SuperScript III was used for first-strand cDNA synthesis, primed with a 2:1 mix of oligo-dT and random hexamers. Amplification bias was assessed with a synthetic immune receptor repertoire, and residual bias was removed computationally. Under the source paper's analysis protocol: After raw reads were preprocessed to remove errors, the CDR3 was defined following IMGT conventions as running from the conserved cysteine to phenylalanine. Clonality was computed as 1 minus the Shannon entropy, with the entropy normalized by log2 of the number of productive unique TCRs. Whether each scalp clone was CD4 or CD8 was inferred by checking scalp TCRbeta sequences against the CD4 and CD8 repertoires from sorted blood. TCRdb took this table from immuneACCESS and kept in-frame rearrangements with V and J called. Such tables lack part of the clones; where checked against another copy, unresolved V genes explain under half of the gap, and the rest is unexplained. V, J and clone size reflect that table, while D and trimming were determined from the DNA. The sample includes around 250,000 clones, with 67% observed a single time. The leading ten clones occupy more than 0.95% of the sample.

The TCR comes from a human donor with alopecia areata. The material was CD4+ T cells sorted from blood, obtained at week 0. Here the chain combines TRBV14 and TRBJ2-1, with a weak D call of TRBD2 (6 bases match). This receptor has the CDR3 CASSRDFYNEQFF. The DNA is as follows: TGTGCCAGCAGCCGGGACTTTTACAATGAGCAGTTCTTC.